The 31 T cell receptor beta chains in this list originate from one sample, sequenced in a study of beta chain features in type 1 diabetes. Overall study findings and caveats: Shortening of TCRB CDR3s, moderate but significant, appeared in all four CD4+ subsets of Type 1 diabetes patients.

Antigens of these TCRs are unknown. Sequencing targeted expressed TCRB transcripts, as all isolated RNA had been reverse transcribed. Data came from immunoSEQ multiplex PCR; TCRdb stores just in-frame clones and leaves some out. This sample yields some 52,000 clones, of which about 40% are seen a single time; approximately 1.4% belongs to the top ten. Sequenced material: Tregs from blood. The receptors stem from a man younger than 45 with type 1 diabetes.

In its sample, this clone was seen a few times. The rearrangement links TRBV19 to TRBJ2-2, with D uncertain. Trimming cost V 6 bases and J 5 bases, with 16 bases left between them. CDR3 length: 15 amino acids. Per the germline V gene, CDR1 is LNHDA and CDR2 is SQIVND (reference sequence). The CDR3 nucleotides are TGTGCCAGTAGCTTTGTAGGAGTACGGACCGGGGAGCTGTTTTTT. This translates into CASSFVGVRTGELFF.

As to this clone: A read error may account for a junction end that differs from germline. This same CDR3 is encoded by further DNA sequences in the sample. The chain recombines TRBV10-2 with TRBJ2-4; 11 bases agree with TRBD2. The CDR3 spans 14 residues. Germline CDR1 and CDR2: WSHSY and SAAADI. DNA of the CDR3: TGCGCCAGCAAAACTAGCGGGAGCGGTAACATTCAATACTTC. The encoded protein is CASKTSGSGNIQYF.

The rearrangement joins TRBV5-1 to TRBJ2-1; no clear D. Trimming removed 4 bases from V and 0 bases from J, with 11 bases in between. Germline CDR1 SGHRS, CDR2 YFSETQ. The CDR3 has 15 residues. CDR3 in amino acids: CASSQSSGSYNEQFF. CDR3 in DNA: TGCGCCAGCAGCCAAAGTTCGGGCTCCTACAATGAGCAGTTCTTC.

This clone came up a few times. V and J are TRBV11-2 and TRBJ2-5; possibly TRBD2 for D (6 bases). Deletions cut 4 bases from V and 9 bases from J, with 24 bases between. From germline, CDR1 is SGHAT and CDR2 FQNNGV. The CDR3 is 16 amino acids. The CDR3 loop is CASSWSYSGSQMAQYF. In DNA form, the CDR3 reads TGTGCCAGCAGCTGGTCGTACAGCGGGTCCCAAATGGCCCAGTACTTC.

The chain is built from TRBV7-9 and TRBJ1-2; 10 nucleotides line up with TRBD1. This CDR3 has 16 amino acids. CDR1 and CDR2 (germline): SEHNR, FQNEAQ (reference sequence). V shed 5 bases and J 2 bases; nucleotides not matched to a gene: 8. The CDR3 spells CASSDGPGQGNYGYTF. The CDR3 DNA reads as TGTGCCAGCAGCGATGGACCGGGACAGGGGAACTATGGCTACACCTTC.

The chain is built from TRBV5-1 and TRBJ2-1; TRBD2 matches 7 bases. CDR1 and CDR2 from the germline V gene are SGHRS and YFSETQ. The V gene end was trimmed by 0 bases and the J gene end by 10 bases; junction bases not matched to a gene: 13. This CDR3 is built from 16 residues. The CDR3 DNA follows: TGCGCCAGCAGCTTGGCTACTAGCGCGATATCCTCGGAGCAGTTCTTC. Translation: CASSLATSAISSEQFF.

Details on this clone: Other DNA sequences in this sample translate to the same CDR3. J is TRBJ2-2 and V is TRBV6-1; the match to TRBD1 covers 9 bases. The CDR3 spans 14 residues. With 5 bases clipped from V and 4 bases from J, the junction kept 2 bases outside the gene matches. Germline CDR1 MNHNS, CDR2 SASEGT. For the CDR3, the DNA is TGTGCCAGCAGTCGGGACAGGGCCACCGGGGAGCTGTTTTTT. It is translated as CASSRDRATGELFF.

This clone was seen only once. V usage is TRBV2 and J usage is TRBJ2-7; D perhaps matches TRBD1 (5 bases). V dropped 3 bases and J dropped 7 bases, with 7 bases sitting between them. Germline CDR1 reads SNHLY; CDR2 reads FYNNEI. The CDR3 extends over 11 amino acids. The CDR3 DNA is TGTGCCAGCAGTGATACAGGAGAGCAGTACTTC. As protein: CASSDTGEQYF.

This clone turned up a few times. The chain employs TRBV5-1 and TRBJ1-4, with a possible D match to TRBD1 (6 bases). V dropped 4 bases and J dropped 8 bases, with 18 bases sitting between them. Germline loops: CDR1 SGHRS, CDR2 YFSETQ. The CDR3 runs 15 residues. CDR3: CASSLQQGFGEKLFF. The CDR3 nucleotides are TGCGCCAGCAGCCTACAACAGGGATTTGGCGAAAAACTGTTTTTT.

This clone has only a few counts. The V call is TRBV2, the J call TRBJ2-1; TRBD2 is a possible D gene (5 bases). CDR1 and CDR2 (germline): SNHLY, FYNNEI. V dropped 6 bases and J dropped 7 bases, with 13 bases sitting between them. The length of the CDR3 is 13 residues. Written as DNA, the CDR3 is TGTGCCAGCAGCGAAAGTCGGGGAAATGAGCAGTTCTTC. Translation gives CASSESRGNEQFF.

CDR3 bases: TGTGCCACCAGCAGAGGTGGGACAACCTACGAGCAGTACTTC. Protein: CATSRGGTTYEQYF. The rearrangement links TRBV15 to TRBJ2-7; weak D call: TRBD1 (6 bases). V was clipped by 1 base and J by 2 bases, with 9 bases between them. CDR3 size: 14 residues. Per germline, CDR1 LNHNV and CDR2 YYDKDF (reference sequence).

This clone was seen a few times. The chain links TRBV7-2 to TRBJ2-5; tentatively, D is TRBD2 (7 bases). This CDR3 spans 14 amino acids. Germline V gives CDR1 SGHTA, CDR2 FQGNSA. The V end was cut by 6 bases, the J end by 5 bases, with 16 bases between. The DNA of the CDR3 is TGTGCCAGCAGGGGTAGGGGGGGTACGGAGACCCAGTACTTC. Encoded protein: CASRGRGGTETQYF.

This clone was seen only a few times. The genes are TRBV28 and TRBJ2-7; 13 bases fit TRBD2. Germline lookup yields CDR1 MDHEN and CDR2 SYDVKM. The CDR3 is 16 amino acids. V lost 2 bases and J lost 4; bases outside the gene matches: 5. The CDR3 here is CASSLRGLAGKYEQYF. CDR3 nucleotide sequence: TGTGCCAGCAGTTTAAGGGGACTAGCGGGGAAGTACGAGCAGTACTTC.

This chain uses TRBV7-2 with TRBJ2-7; 8 bases are a match to TRBD2. Trimming removed 4 bases from V and 0 bases from J; junction bases left unmatched: 8. Germline V gene sequence: CDR1 SGHTA, CDR2 FQGNSA. The CDR3 totals 16 residues. The CDR3 nucleotides are TGTGCCAGCAGCTCGGTGGGCGGGGGGAGCTCCTACGAGCAGTACTTC. Its translation: CASSSVGGGSSYEQYF.

This clone was seen a few times. The chain is built from TRBV4-2 and TRBJ1-5; D is uncertain. Looked up from germline, CDR1 is LGHNA and CDR2 is YNFKEQ. The CDR3 runs to 16 residues. Trimming removed 0 bases at V and 2 bases at J, with 11 bases between. The CDR3 coding sequence is TGTGCCAGCAGCCAAGAGAGCGGTGGCGGCAATCAGCCCCAGCATTTT. Residues: CASSQESGGGNQPQHF.

The chain joins TRBV5-1 to TRBJ2-5, with 11 nucleotides matching TRBD2. The CDR3 covers 16 residues. V lost 0 bases, J lost 4 bases, and 5 bases stayed unmatched. Per the germline V gene, CDR1 is SGHRS and CDR2 is YFSETQ. The DNA of the CDR3 is TGCGCCAGCAGCTTGGAGACTAGCGGGACACCAGAGACCCAGTACTTC. It is translated as CASSLETSGTPETQYF.

V is TRBV28 and J is TRBJ2-1; 8 nucleotides agree with TRBD2. J lost 3 bases, V lost 7 bases, and 8 bases had no gene match. CDR1 and CDR2 from the germline V gene are MDHEN and SYDVKM. This CDR3 has 15 amino acids. The CDR3 is CASTDDGRGYNEQFF. The CDR3 DNA follows: TGTGCCAGCACGGACGACGGGAGGGGCTACAATGAGCAGTTCTTC.

V and J are TRBV30 and TRBJ2-2; D is ambiguous. V lost 4 bases to trimming and J lost 0 bases, with 15 bases between them. CDR1 GTSNPN and CDR2 SVGIG come from the germline V gene (reference sequence). The CDR3 is 16 amino acids. CDR3 DNA sequence: TGTGCCTGGAACGAGGCGGCCAGCACGAACACCGGGGAGCTGTTTTTT. Translating gives CAWNEAASTNTGELFF.

V is TRBV14 and J is TRBJ2-7, with TRBD1 identical over 8 bases. Per germline, CDR1 SGHDN and CDR2 FVKESK. The CDR3 length is 14 residues. Trimming at V came to 5 bases and at J to 6 bases, leaving 9 bases not matched to a gene. In nucleotides, the CDR3 is TGTGCCAGCAGCATGGACAGGGTCCGGAGCGAGCAGTACTTC. The encoded protein is CASSMDRVRSEQYF.

DNA of the CDR3: TGTGCCAGTAGCGCTACAGGGCCCCGCAATCAGCCCCAGCATTTT. It is translated as CASSATGPRNQPQHF. The chain carries TRBV19 and TRBJ1-5, with a weak D call TRBD1 (6 bases). Trimming left V 6 bases short and J 2 bases short, with 14 bases between. CDR3 length: 15 residues. Germline V gene data show CDR1 as LNHDA and CDR2 as SQIVND (reference sequence).

The chain combines TRBV18 with TRBJ2-6; tentatively, D is TRBD1 (6 bases). Per the germline V gene, CDR1 is KGHSH and CDR2 is LQKENI. V lost 6 bases to trimming and J lost 1 base, with 19 bases between them. The CDR3 sequence is 18 residues long. The CDR3 nucleotides read TGTGCCAGCTCCCCGGCGAGGGGGACCATTTCTGGGGCCAACGTCCTGACTTTC. It specifies CASSPARGTISGANVLTF.

This clone came up a few times. This chain links TRBV7-2 with TRBJ1-5; possibly TRBD1 for D (6 bases). This CDR3 has 13 residues. In germline, CDR1 is SGHTA, CDR2 FQGNSA. Trimming pared 5 bases from V and 5 bases from J, leaving 10 bases between. CDR3 residues: CASSQDRDQPQHF. In nucleotides, the CDR3 is TGTGCCAGCAGCCAGGACAGAGATCAGCCCCAGCATTTT.

CDR3 protein: CASSLGQVNTGELFF. CDR3 nucleotides: TGCGCCAGCAGCTTGGGACAGGTCAACACCGGGGAGCTGTTTTTT. V usage is TRBV5-1 and J usage is TRBJ2-2; TRBD1 is a possible D gene (6 bases). The ends were cut back, 0 bases at V and 2 bases at J, with 8 bases in the middle. CDR1 is SGHRS, CDR2 YFSETQ, per germline. CDR3 length equals 15 residues.

This chain connects TRBV7-3 to TRBJ2-7, with TRBD1 matching 9 bases. CDR3 length: 14 residues. Per germline, CDR1 SGHTA and CDR2 FQGTGA. J lost 4 bases, V lost 5 bases, and 6 bases had no gene match. The CDR3 DNA follows: TGTGCCAGCAGCCCCGGGACAGGGATTTACGAGCAGTACTTC. It translates to CASSPGTGIYEQYF.

Ten or more counts support this clone. In DNA form, the CDR3 reads TGCGCCAGCAGCCAAGATAGAAGTGCGGGAGGGCCTAGGAGTGAGCAGTTCTTC. Translation gives CASSQDRSAGGPRSEQFF. This chain links TRBV4-3 with TRBJ2-1, with TRBD2 identical over 9 bases. The V and J ends lost 0 bases and 9 bases, in that order; junction bases with no gene match: 15. Germline assignment: CDR1 LGHNA and CDR2 YSLEER. The CDR3 is made up of 18 amino acids.

This chain joins TRBV28 and TRBJ1-1; no clear D. The CDR3 is made up of 15 amino acids. Trimming removed 5 bases at V and 0 bases at J, with 13 bases between. Germline CDR1 reads MDHEN; CDR2 reads SYDVKM. CDR3 region: CASSRRTDVNTEAFF. The CDR3 DNA follows: TGTGCCAGCAGTCGGAGGACGGATGTGAACACTGAAGCTTTCTTT.

The chain carries TRBV6-5 and TRBJ1-2, with a possible D match to TRBD1 (5 bases). Per germline, CDR1 MNHEY and CDR2 SVGAGI. V lost 0 bases and J lost 5, with 16 bases in between. The CDR3 consists of 16 residues. CDR3 amino acids: CASSYSFGQGFYGYTF. The CDR3 DNA is TGTGCCAGCAGTTACTCGTTCGGCCAGGGTTTTTATGGCTACACCTTC.

The chain couples TRBV5-5 to TRBJ2-2; TRBD2 matches at 14 bases. Germline trimming cut 4 bases from V and 5 bases from J; bases unmatched to any gene: 10. The germline V gene has CDR1 SGHKS and CDR2 YYEKEE (reference sequence). This CDR3 contains 18 residues. CDR3 amino acids: CASSTRGTSGRITGELFF. DNA of the CDR3: TGTGCCAGCAGCACACGCGGGACTAGCGGGAGAATTACCGGGGAGCTGTTTTTT.

The chain links TRBV6-1 to TRBJ1-1; D not certain. Germline CDR1 MNHNS, CDR2 SASEGT. CDR3 length: 12 residues. V gave up 5 bases and J gave up 10 bases, with 14 bases separating them. The CDR3 DNA sequence: TGTGCCAGCAGTCCCGGGGAGGGAGGAGCTTTCTTT. It yields the protein CASSPGEGGAFF.

The chain links TRBV28 to TRBJ1-2, with D uncertain. In germline, CDR1 is MDHEN, CDR2 SYDVKM. The CDR3 is 11 residues long. Trimming removed 5 bases at V and 10 bases at J, with 11 bases between. The CDR3 DNA is TGTGCCAGCAGTAATAGAGCCGACTACACCTTC. It translates to CASSNRADYTF.

The rearrangement links TRBV5-1 to TRBJ2-7, with TRBD1 matching over 8 bases. V shed 1 base, J shed 4 bases, and the junction held 10 bases outside the gene matches. This CDR3 spans 16 amino acids. Germline CDR1 reads SGHRS; CDR2 reads YFSETQ. The CDR3: CASSLTGQGISYEQYF. The CDR3 bases are TGCGCCAGCAGCTTGACTGGACAGGGTATTTCGTACGAGCAGTACTTC.